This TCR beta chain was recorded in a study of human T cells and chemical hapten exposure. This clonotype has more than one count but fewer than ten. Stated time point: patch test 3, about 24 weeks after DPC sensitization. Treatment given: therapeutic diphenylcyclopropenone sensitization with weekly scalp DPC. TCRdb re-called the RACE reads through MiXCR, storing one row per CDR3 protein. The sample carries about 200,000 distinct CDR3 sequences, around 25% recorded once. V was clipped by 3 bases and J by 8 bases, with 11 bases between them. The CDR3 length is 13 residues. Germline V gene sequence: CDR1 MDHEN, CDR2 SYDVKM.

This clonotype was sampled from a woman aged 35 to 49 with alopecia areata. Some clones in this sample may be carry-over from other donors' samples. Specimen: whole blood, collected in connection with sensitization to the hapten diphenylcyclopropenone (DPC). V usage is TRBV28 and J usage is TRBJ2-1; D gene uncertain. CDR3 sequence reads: CASSLLEQDEQFF. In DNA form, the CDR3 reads TGTGCCAGCAGTTTGCTCGAACAAGATGAGCAGTTCTTC.